The clone carrying this TCR beta chain was seen a single time. Both subsets, CD45RA+ naive and CD45RA-negative memory, were split from the CD4+ cells. J was trimmed by 2 bases and V by 4 bases; bases with no gene match: 10. CDR1 is SGHVS and CDR2 is FQNEAQ in the germline V gene. This CDR3 spans 17 amino acids. Every subset had its genomic DNA shared out evenly among several immunoSEQ plates. Repertoires were generated with immunoSEQ multiplex PCR, while TCRdb's copy carries only in-frame clones and drops some. The sample has some 1.5 million clones; about 96% are singletons. This specimen comes from a study of shared clonotypes between healthy human individuals. Study overall: CD4 naive and memory got three plates each, CD8 naive two, CD8 memory one.

The rearrangement joins TRBV7-8 to TRBJ2-2; TRBD1 agrees at 7 bases. The specimen was naive CD4+ T cells sorted from blood. Subset described: CD45RA+ positively selected. This TCR came from a man in his thirties or forties in good health. The CDR3 loop reads CASSWARQGGNTGELFF. For the CDR3, the DNA is TGTGCCAGCAGCTGGGCTCGACAGGGTGGCAACACCGGGGAGCTGTTTTTT. Together with reference TRBV7-8 and TRBJ2-2, the CDR3 gives the full variable domain: GAGVSQSPRYKVAKRGQDVALRCDPISGHVSLFWYQQALGQGPEFLTYFQNEAQLDKSGLPSDRFFAERPEGSVSTLKIQRTQQEDSAVYLCASSWARQGGNTGELFFGEGSRLTVL.